This T cell receptor (beta chain) was identified during a study of blood T cell repertoires in COVID-19. Study in general: PBMCs, B-cell-depleted T cells, or T cells were the source of the cDNA or gDNA that made up the material.

The CDR3 totals 16 residues. CDR1 is MNHNS, CDR2 SASEGT, per germline. J gave up 4 bases and V 2 bases, and 5 bases lay outside the gene matches. As handled by the study authors: For nucleated cells, counts were estimated from reference gene primer amplification. Clones were sequenced by immunoSEQ multiplex PCR, and TCRdb holds only the in-frame ones, with some missing. V and J calls and clone size follow that table, whereas D and trimming were derived from the DNA. The profile covers a few hundred thousand clones, with roughly 90% appearing a single time and about 4% taken by the ten largest. The receptor comes from a woman in her twenties or thirties who had been exposed to COVID-19. The genes are TRBV6-1 and TRBJ2-3, with 11 nucleotides matching TRBD2. The material sequenced was PBMCs or T cells enriched from blood (not recorded which). The CDR3 DNA sequence: TGTGCCAGCAGTGAATTCCTAGCGGGGGGTGCAGATACGCAGTATTTT. Residues: CASSEFLAGGADTQYF.